This T cell receptor beta chain was recovered during a study of graft-versus-host responses after intestinal transplantation. Using immunoSEQ multiplex PCR, the repertoire was profiled, and TCRdb retains in-frame clones only, with some absent. The table includes roughly 10,000 clones, approximately 92% detected once. This clone was recorded once. Germline assignment: CDR1 SGHAT and CDR2 FQNNGV. Trimming removed 1 base at V and 1 base at J, with 13 bases between. The CDR3 runs to 16 residues. The source was PBMCs, collected approximately 69 days after transplant. The origin of this receptor is a human patient who received an intestinal transplant, so some T cells may come from the graft donor. The gene calls are TRBV11-2 and TRBJ2-5, with D unresolved. The chain's CDR3 is CASSLVNSEVQETQYF. The DNA of the CDR3 is TGTGCCAGCAGCTTAGTTAACTCTGAGGTCCAAGAGACCCAGTACTTC.